Listed below are T cell receptor beta chains from one sample, sequenced in a study of blood T cell repertoires in COVID-19. Measured with immunoSEQ multiplex PCR; TCRdb has only the in-frame clones, and not every one. The table includes 30,000 to 45,000 clones, around four fifths detected once. Sequencing used peripheral blood. These receptors were taken from a man aged 70-80 years with acute or convalescent COVID-19. Each CDR3 is given with its conserved first and last residue. Each record gives: CDR3 protein, CDR3 DNA, D gene, J gene, V gene, clone size. A D gene is named only where the DNA matches it firmly. Where a row states a size, it is once, few, many or the class of an expanded clone; other rows omit it.

CDR3aa: CASSQGSAGDRHNEQFF
CDR3nt: TGTGCCAGCAGCCAAGGGTCAGCAGGGGATCGACACAATGAGCAGTTCTTC
d_gene: NA
j_gene: TRBJ2-1
v_gene: TRBV3-1/TRBV3-2
abundance: NA

CDR3aa: CATTQGEGTEAFF
CDR3nt: TGTGCCACAACACAGGGCGAGGGGACTGAAGCTTTCTTT
d_gene: NA
j_gene: TRBJ1-1
v_gene: TRBV2
abundance: NA

CDR3aa: CASSRDRVGYEQFF
CDR3nt: TGTGCCAGCAGCCGGGACAGGGTAGGGTATGAGCAGTTCTTC
d_gene: TRBD1
j_gene: TRBJ2-1
v_gene: TRBV6-2/TRBV6-3
abundance: few

CDR3aa: CASTLRTELNSPLHF
CDR3nt: TGTGCCAGCACCTTGAGGACAGAACTGAATTCACCCCTCCACTTT
d_gene: NA
j_gene: TRBJ1-6
v_gene: TRBV5-4
abundance: NA

CDR3aa: CASSQRETGLEQYF
CDR3nt: TGTGCCAGCAGCCAACGTGAGACAGGCCTCGAGCAGTACTTC
d_gene: NA
j_gene: TRBJ2-7
v_gene: TRBV7-2
abundance: NA

CDR3aa: CATSQGVRDEQFF
CDR3nt: TGTGCCACCAGTCAAGGGGTACGCGATGAGCAGTTCTTC
d_gene: NA
j_gene: TRBJ2-1
v_gene: TRBV24-1
abundance: NA

CDR3aa: CASSQEDSRWETQYF
CDR3nt: TGTGCCAGCAGCCAGGAGGACAGCCGATGGGAGACCCAGTACTTC
d_gene: NA
j_gene: TRBJ2-5
v_gene: TRBV3-1/TRBV3-2
abundance: NA

CDR3aa: CASSLDPGLEAFF
CDR3nt: TGTGCCAGCAGCTTAGACCCCGGACTCGAAGCTTTCTTT
d_gene: NA
j_gene: TRBJ1-1
v_gene: TRBV11-2
abundance: NA

CDR3aa: CASSPGGSGGETQYF
CDR3nt: TGTGCCAGTAGTCCCGGGGGGAGCGGGGGAGAGACCCAGTACTTC
d_gene: TRBD2
j_gene: TRBJ2-5
v_gene: TRBV19
abundance: few

CDR3aa: CASSLVPGTEKLFF
CDR3nt: TGTGCCAGCAGCTTAGTCCCAGGCACAGAAAAACTGTTTTTT
d_gene: NA
j_gene: TRBJ1-4
v_gene: TRBV7-6
abundance: NA

CDR3aa: CASSQGQHYEQYF
CDR3nt: TGTGCCAGCAGTCAGGGACAGCACTACGAGCAGTACTTC
d_gene: TRBD1
j_gene: TRBJ2-7
v_gene: TRBV6-2/TRBV6-3
abundance: NA

CDR3aa: CASRGGTEAFF
CDR3nt: TGTGCCAGCAGGGGCGGGACTGAAGCTTTCTTT
d_gene: NA
j_gene: TRBJ1-1
v_gene: TRBV3-1/TRBV3-2
abundance: NA

CDR3aa: CASRPQLAGVDTQYF
CDR3nt: TGTGCCAGCAGGCCGCAACTAGCGGGAGTAGATACGCAGTATTTT
d_gene: TRBD2
j_gene: TRBJ2-3
v_gene: TRBV28
abundance: NA

CDR3aa: CSALQSTDTQYF
CDR3nt: TGCAGCGCCCTACAGAGCACAGATACGCAGTATTTT
d_gene: NA
j_gene: TRBJ2-3
v_gene: TRBV29-1
abundance: NA

CDR3aa: CASSTIQASSYNSPLHF
CDR3nt: TGTGCCAGCAGCACTATACAGGCCAGCTCCTATAATTCACCCCTCCACTTT
d_gene: NA
j_gene: TRBJ1-6
v_gene: TRBV21-1
abundance: NA

CDR3aa: CSASFSGGHYEQYF
CDR3nt: TGCAGTGCTAGTTTTAGCGGGGGCCACTACGAGCAGTACTTC
d_gene: TRBD2
j_gene: TRBJ2-7
v_gene: TRBV20-1
abundance: NA

CDR3aa: CASSQALDWPKISYEQYF
CDR3nt: TGCGCCAGCAGCCAAGCTCTAGACTGGCCGAAAATCTCCTACGAGCAGTACTTC
d_gene: NA
j_gene: TRBJ2-7
v_gene: TRBV4-3
abundance: NA

CDR3aa: CASREQGANYGYTF
CDR3nt: TGTGCCAGCAGGGAACAGGGGGCGAACTATGGCTACACCTTC
d_gene: TRBD1
j_gene: TRBJ1-2
v_gene: TRBV5-4
abundance: NA

CDR3aa: CASRDQDQAQYF
CDR3nt: TGTGCCAGCAGAGACCAGGATCAGGCGCAGTATTTT
d_gene: NA
j_gene: TRBJ2-3
v_gene: TRBV7-2
abundance: once

CDR3aa: CASSPPDRGLYEQYF
CDR3nt: TGTGCCAGCTCACCACCGGACAGGGGATTATACGAGCAGTACTTC
d_gene: TRBD1
j_gene: TRBJ2-7
v_gene: TRBV18
abundance: once

CDR3aa: CATAVWAVSGNTIYF
CDR3nt: TGTGCCACCGCTGTTTGGGCTGTCTCTGGAAACACCATATATTTT
d_gene: NA
j_gene: TRBJ1-3
v_gene: TRBV19
abundance: NA

CDR3aa: CASSPHPDYGYTF
CDR3nt: TGTGCCAGCAGCCCCCACCCGGACTATGGCTACACCTTC
d_gene: NA
j_gene: TRBJ1-2
v_gene: TRBV6-2/TRBV6-3
abundance: NA

CDR3aa: CASSIRDRALNEQFF
CDR3nt: TGTGCCAGCAGTATTCGGGACAGGGCCCTCAATGAGCAGTTCTTC
d_gene: TRBD1
j_gene: TRBJ2-1
v_gene: TRBV6-5
abundance: few

CDR3aa: CASSFYPGQGNSPLHF
CDR3nt: TGTGCCAGCAGCTTTTATCCGGGACAGGGCAATTCACCCCTCCACTTT
d_gene: TRBD1
j_gene: TRBJ1-6
v_gene: TRBV7-2
abundance: NA

CDR3aa: CASSPWPLGTGGAAVEKLFF
CDR3nt: TGCGCCAGCAGCCCGTGGCCTTTAGGGACAGGGGGTGCAGCTGTTGAAAAACTGTTTTTT
d_gene: TRBD1
j_gene: TRBJ1-4
v_gene: TRBV4-3
abundance: NA

CDR3aa: CASSPTSGESGELFF
CDR3nt: TGTGCCAGCAGCCCGACTAGCGGGGAGTCCGGGGAGCTGTTTTTT
d_gene: TRBD2
j_gene: TRBJ2-2
v_gene: TRBV5-4
abundance: NA

CDR3aa: CASSRTSGGAENEQFF
CDR3nt: TGTGCCAGCAGCCGGACTAGCGGGGGGGCCGAGAATGAGCAGTTCTTC
d_gene: TRBD2
j_gene: TRBJ2-1
v_gene: TRBV3-1/TRBV3-2
abundance: NA

CDR3aa: CASSLVPLDEQFF
CDR3nt: TGTGCCAGCAGCTTAGTCCCCCTCGATGAGCAGTTCTTC
d_gene: NA
j_gene: TRBJ2-1
v_gene: TRBV7-2
abundance: NA

CDR3aa: CASSLERTGETYEQYF
CDR3nt: TGTGCCAGCAGCTTAGAAAGGACAGGGGAAACCTACGAGCAGTACTTC
d_gene: TRBD1
j_gene: TRBJ2-7
v_gene: TRBV7-9
abundance: NA

CDR3aa: CASKSQTYNEQFF
CDR3nt: TGTGCCAGTAAGAGTCAAACCTACAATGAGCAGTTCTTC
d_gene: NA
j_gene: TRBJ2-1
v_gene: TRBV19
abundance: few

CDR3aa: CASSPNRGNTIYF
CDR3nt: TGTGCCAGCAGCCCAAACAGGGGAAACACCATATATTTT
d_gene: NA
j_gene: TRBJ1-3
v_gene: TRBV14
abundance: few

CDR3aa: CASSLEGQGTNYGYTF
CDR3nt: TGTGCCAGCAGTTTAGAGGGACAGGGGACTAACTATGGCTACACCTTC
d_gene: TRBD1
j_gene: TRBJ1-2
v_gene: TRBV27
abundance: NA

CDR3aa: CASSSVGRGSGYTEAFF
CDR3nt: TGCGCCAGCAGCTCGGTCGGACGGGGGTCTGGGTACACTGAAGCTTTCTTT
d_gene: NA
j_gene: TRBJ1-1
v_gene: TRBV5-1
abundance: few